This section outlines one T cell receptor beta chain sequence together with its context. Antigen: not known. Produced via immunoSEQ multiplex PCR; TCRdb's table is partial and in-frame only. The sample has 88,000 or so clones, roughly 88% seen once. The source of the sample is a study of graft-versus-host responses after intestinal transplantation. Study-wide background: Each transplant was multivisceral, liver-intestinal, or isolated intestinal. The whole recipient group had anti-thymocyte globulin induction followed by tacrolimus and steroids for 2 to 3 years.

Findings of the study overall: Patients who carried graft-donor T cell macrochimerism also had high graft-versus-host to host-versus-graft clonal ratios in their allografts. Analysis identified GvH clones in recipient marrow, with some appearing first in ileum or blood.

The sequence came from a human donor who received an intestinal transplant. The sample in question was unstimulated CD4+ T cells sorted from spleen or lymph node cells, obtained before intestinal transplant.

The CDR3 loop reads CASSQGITEAFF. CDR3 nucleotide sequence: TGTGCCAGCTCCCAGGGTATCACTGAAGCTTTCTTT. The chain carries TRBV2 and TRBJ1-1; a weak D match, TRBD1 (5 bases). The germline V and J ends were trimmed by 8 bases and 4 bases, with 11 bases remaining between them. This CDR3 region has 12 residues. Germline CDR1 SNHLY, CDR2 FYNNEI.